This TCR beta chain was identified in a study of cytomegalovirus exposure and HLA in healthy donors. Study observations and caveats: A later analysis linked a missense variant in DCLRE1C to the trimming of TCR beta V and J genes.

Notes on this clone: Its antigen is as yet unknown.

Use of 60 Vbeta and 13 Jbeta primers characterized the PCR. Produced via immunoSEQ multiplex PCR; TCRdb's table is partial and in-frame only. The sample lists tens of thousands of clones, 85% to 90% occurring once. The V gene lost 11 bases and the J gene lost 4 bases, with 13 bases spanning the gap. This CDR3 region has 12 residues. The germline V gene has CDR1 SEHNR and CDR2 FQNEAQ (reference sequence). The receptor's source is a woman between 25 and 40 years old in good health and CMV-seropositive. Input material: PBMCs. V usage is TRBV7-9 and J usage is TRBJ2-3, with D perhaps matching TRBD2 (6 bases). The CDR3 loop is CAPRGLPDTQYF. The CDR3 nucleotides read TGTGCCCCCCGGGGACTCCCAGATACGCAGTATTTT.